This T cell receptor beta chain was identified in a study of T cell responses to AZD1222 COVID-19 vaccine (dated by TCRdb to the early 2020s). Turning to the overall study: AZD1222 recipients whose second dose came at about 4 weeks and those whose second dose came at about 12 weeks were combined into one group, since spike-specific TCR depth and breadth did not differ between the two schedules. Trial participants were enrolled by age into 18-55, 56-69 and 70-plus year subgroups, with roughly 160, 29 and 62 TCR-sequenced participants respectively. A total of 240 or so trial participants underwent TCR sequencing, of whom roughly 210 had received two doses of AZD1222 and approximately 26 had received two doses of the MenACWY control vaccine. The study at large found these results: Participants were mostly white British, with more females than males. The authors suggested clonal diversity may have been underestimated. Reportedly, almost half of the unique spike-specific TCRs recognized epitopes lying outside the regions that are mutated in the B.1.351 and B.1.1.7 variants. CD4 TCRs associated with the vaccine covered the entire spike protein, and the dominant responses were in regions 160-218 and 743-854. Conclusions about previously exposed vaccinees are limited because only five to seven AZD1222 recipients were SARS-CoV-2 seropositive at baseline. The 56-69-year group was small, and its depth increase did not reach significance, likely because of low power. No day 14 peak-response samples were available, so repertoires were characterized only after the peak T cell response. A significant rise in spike-specific TCR breadth and depth was observed after two AZD1222 doses relative to day 0 and relative to MenACWY recipients.

Of note for this clone: The antigen it recognizes is unknown. No per-base quality is available; no much larger clone lies one base away.

Based on the germline V gene, the CDR1 and CDR2 sequences are MDHEN and SYDVKM. Trimming costs V 7 bases and J 0 bases, and their ends lie 3 bases apart. The CDR3 starts with the cysteine, ends with the phenylalanine, and has 11 residues. CDR3 DNA is the only sequence kept; it has 33 bases, read in frame from the first base. The CDR3 regions of human TCRbeta chains were analyzed by immunosequencing. As for the authors' bioinformatics: Repertoire TCRs were matched against a reference library of SARS-CoV-2-specific TCRs generated with the MIRA antigen-specificity platform. Breadth was defined as the fraction of unique TCRs that were SARS-CoV-2-associated, and depth was defined as the fraction of total T cells that were SARS-CoV-2-associated. Using the MIRA data, every spike-specific TCR was mapped to the spike region that the TCR reacted to and assigned to either a CD4 or a CD8 class. Log10-transformed breadth and depth values were compared by one-way ANOVA with Sidak's multiple comparisons tests. Held by TCRdb, this immuneACCESS table contains in-frame sequences only and omits some clones. Under half of the omission traces to an unresolved V gene where checked; the cause of the rest is unknown. That table furnishes V, J and clone size, whereas the DNA furnished D and trimming. The sample table holds some 96,000 clones, of which approximately 88% were seen once. The ten largest make up about 2.2% of the sample.

The time point label here, explained by the study, means: baseline before first vaccination. Vaccinee samples were obtained from the UK trials COV001 and COV002, which included a single-blind randomized controlled phase 2/3 trial of AZD1222 (ChAdOx1 nCoV-19) in healthy adults. For TCRbeta chain sequencing, PBMC samples from trial participants were taken at day 0 and at day 28 after the second dose. This clonotype was obtained from an adult in good health. The source was peripheral blood, collected on day 0 of AZD1222 vaccination. The chain joins TRBV28 to TRBJ2-5, with no confidently assigned D gene. CDR3 region: CASTYQETQYF. The nucleotide sequence is TGTGCCAGCACCTACCAAGAGACCCAGTACTTC. The variable domain in full, with residues beyond the CDR3 obtained from the reference TRBV28 and TRBJ2-5 genes, is DVKVTQSSRYLVKRTGEKVFLECVQDMDHENMFWYRQDPGLGLRLIYFSYDVKMKEKGDIPEGYSVSREKKERFSLILESASTNQTSMYLCASTYQETQYFGPGTRLLVL.